The sequence of this T cell receptor (beta chain) was determined in a study of somatic mutations in cytotoxic T cells in rheumatoid arthritis. J lost 9 bases, V lost 2 bases, and 3 bases had no gene match. CDR3 length: 14 amino acids. The germline V gene encodes CDR1 SNHLY and CDR2 FYNNEI. Some clones are missing from TCRdb's copy, which holds only in-frame ones; the method was immunoSEQ multiplex PCR. Of 25,000 to 30,000 clones listed, 82% are singletons. Positive selection using magnetic beads isolated the CD4+ and CD8+ cells (purity was checked by flow cytometry). This TCR was sampled from a man aged 45-65 years in good health. Material: CD8+ T cells sorted from blood. V usage is TRBV2 and J usage is TRBJ2-1, with 11 nucleotides matching TRBD2. The CDR3 bases are TGTGCCAGCAGTGAAACTAGCGGGAGTTTTGAGCAGTTCTTC. Translating it yields CASSETSGSFEQFF.